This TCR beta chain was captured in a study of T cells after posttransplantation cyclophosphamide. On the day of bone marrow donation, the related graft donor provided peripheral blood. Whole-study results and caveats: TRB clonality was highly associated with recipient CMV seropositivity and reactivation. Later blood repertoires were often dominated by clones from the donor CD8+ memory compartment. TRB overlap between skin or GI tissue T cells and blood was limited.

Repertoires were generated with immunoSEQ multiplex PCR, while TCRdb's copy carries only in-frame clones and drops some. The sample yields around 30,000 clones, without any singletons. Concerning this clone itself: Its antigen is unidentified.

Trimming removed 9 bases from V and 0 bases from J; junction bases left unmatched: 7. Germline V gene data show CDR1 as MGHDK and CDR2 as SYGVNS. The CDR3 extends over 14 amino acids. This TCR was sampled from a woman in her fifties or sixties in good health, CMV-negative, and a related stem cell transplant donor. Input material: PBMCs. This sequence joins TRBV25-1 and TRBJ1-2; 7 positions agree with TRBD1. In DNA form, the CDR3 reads TGTGCCAGTCTAGGACAGGTAGCTAACTATGGCTACACCTTC. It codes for CASLGQVANYGYTF.